The rows below give T cell receptor beta chains drawn from one sample of a study of T cells after posttransplantation cyclophosphamide. The data were produced by immunoSEQ multiplex PCR, yet TCRdb's version contains in-frame clones alone and is incomplete. This sample yields roughly 18,000 clones, of which roughly 83% are seen a single time; roughly 9.1% belongs to the top ten. Material for sequencing was memory CD4+ T cells sorted from blood. All receptors come from a man younger than 40 in good health and a related stem cell transplant donor. CDR3s include the opening cysteine and the closing phenylalanine or tryptophan.

TRBV5-6	TRBJ1-5	CASSSRYRGLRNQPQHF
TRBV27	TRBJ2-7	CASSLRTGGNINEQYF
TRBV11-2	TRBJ1-2	CASNDARGKIWYGYTF
TRBV7-9	TRBJ2-5	CASSLATGGETQYF
TRBV18	TRBJ1-3	CASSPTGLGSGNTIYF
TRBV18	TRBJ1-1	CASSPAKGLTEAFF
TRBV19	TRBJ2-3	CASSMGRMDTQYF
TRBV11-2	TRBJ2-7	CASSLFLSGGGAGYEQYF
TRBV6-5	TRBJ1-2	CASSYVLGSTAYTF
TRBV5-6	TRBJ1-1	CASSGGGRVGTEAFF
TRBV28	TRBJ2-3	CASSFGQGASTDTQYF